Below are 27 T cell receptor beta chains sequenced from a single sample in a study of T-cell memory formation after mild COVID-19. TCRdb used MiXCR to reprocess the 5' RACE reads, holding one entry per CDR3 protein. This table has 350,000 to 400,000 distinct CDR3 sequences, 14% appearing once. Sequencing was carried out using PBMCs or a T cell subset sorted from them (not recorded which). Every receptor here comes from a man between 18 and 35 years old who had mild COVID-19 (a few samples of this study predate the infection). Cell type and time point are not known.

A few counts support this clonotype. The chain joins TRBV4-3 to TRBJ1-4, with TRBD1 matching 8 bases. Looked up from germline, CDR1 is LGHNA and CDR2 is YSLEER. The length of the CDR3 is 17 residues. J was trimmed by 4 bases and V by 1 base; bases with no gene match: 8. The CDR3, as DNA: TGCGCCAGCAGCCAAGCACCAGGGGGCTTGGTTAATGAAAAACTGTTTTTT. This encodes CASSQAPGGLVNEKLFF.

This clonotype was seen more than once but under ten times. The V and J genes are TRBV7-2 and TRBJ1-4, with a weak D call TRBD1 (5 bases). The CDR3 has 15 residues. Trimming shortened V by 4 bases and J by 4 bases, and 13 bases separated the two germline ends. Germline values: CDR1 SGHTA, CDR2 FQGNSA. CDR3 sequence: CASSSGLGFNEKLFF. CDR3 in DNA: TGTGCCAGCAGCTCGGGGCTGGGGTTTAATGAAAAACTGTTTTTT. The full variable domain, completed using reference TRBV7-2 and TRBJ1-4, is GAGVSQSPSNKVTEKGKDVELRCDPISGHTALYWYRQSLGQGLEFLIYFQGNSAPDKSGLPSDRFSAERTGGSVSTLTIQRTQQEDSAVYLCASSSGLGFNEKLFFGSGTQLSVL.

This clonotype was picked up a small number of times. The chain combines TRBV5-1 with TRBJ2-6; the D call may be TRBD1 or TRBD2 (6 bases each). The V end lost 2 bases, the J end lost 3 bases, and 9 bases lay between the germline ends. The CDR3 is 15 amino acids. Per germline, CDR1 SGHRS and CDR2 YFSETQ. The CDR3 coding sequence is TGCGCCAGCAGCTTCGGGGGCGTTGGGGCCAACGTCCTGACTTTC. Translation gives CASSFGGVGANVLTF.

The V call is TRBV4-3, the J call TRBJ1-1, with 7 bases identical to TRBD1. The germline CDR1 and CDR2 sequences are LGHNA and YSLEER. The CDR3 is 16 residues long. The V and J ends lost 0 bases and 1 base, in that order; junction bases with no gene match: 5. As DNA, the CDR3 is TGCGCCAGCAGCCAAGATCTGGGGACAGCGAACACTGAAGCTTTCTTT. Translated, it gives CASSQDLGTANTEAFF.

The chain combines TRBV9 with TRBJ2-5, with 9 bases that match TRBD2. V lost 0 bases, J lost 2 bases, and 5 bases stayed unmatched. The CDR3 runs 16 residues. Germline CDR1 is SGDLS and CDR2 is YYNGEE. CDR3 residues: CASSVAASGAQETQYF. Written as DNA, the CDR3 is TGTGCCAGCAGCGTAGCTGCTAGCGGGGCACAAGAGACCCAGTACTTC.

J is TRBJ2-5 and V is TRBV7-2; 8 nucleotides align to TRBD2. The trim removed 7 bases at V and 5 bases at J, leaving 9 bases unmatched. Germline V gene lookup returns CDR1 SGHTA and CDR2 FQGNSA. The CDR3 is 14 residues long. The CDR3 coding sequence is TGTGCCAGCAACCCCGGGGGGGACTGGGAGACCCAGTACTTC. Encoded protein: CASNPGGDWETQYF.

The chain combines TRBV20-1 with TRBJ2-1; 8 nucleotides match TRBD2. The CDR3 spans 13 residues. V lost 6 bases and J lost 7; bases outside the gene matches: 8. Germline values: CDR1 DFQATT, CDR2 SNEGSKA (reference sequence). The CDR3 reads CSAPGGTSNEQFF. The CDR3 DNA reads TGCAGTGCCCCCGGCGGGACTAGTAATGAGCAGTTCTTC.

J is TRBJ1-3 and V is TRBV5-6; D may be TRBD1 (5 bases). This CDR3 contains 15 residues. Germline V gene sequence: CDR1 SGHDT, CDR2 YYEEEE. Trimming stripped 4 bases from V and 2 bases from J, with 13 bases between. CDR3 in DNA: TGTGCCAGCAGCCCTCTGAGGGGAGCTGGAAACACCATATATTTT. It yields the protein CASSPLRGAGNTIYF.

This CDR3 reads CASSARRGGQETQYF. The CDR3 nucleotides read TGCGCCAGCAGCGCCCGAAGGGGGGGCCAAGAGACCCAGTACTTC. The chain uses TRBV5-1 and TRBJ2-5; D perhaps matches TRBD2 (7 bases). Germline CDR1 reads SGHRS; CDR2 reads YFSETQ. This CDR3 contains 15 residues. V lost 4 bases and J 1 base, leaving 14 bases between the germline ends.

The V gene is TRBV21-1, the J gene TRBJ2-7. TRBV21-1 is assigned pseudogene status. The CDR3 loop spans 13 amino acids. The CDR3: CASSSAESYEQYV. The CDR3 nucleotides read TGTGCCAGCAGCTCGGCGGAGTCCTACGAGCAGTACGTC.

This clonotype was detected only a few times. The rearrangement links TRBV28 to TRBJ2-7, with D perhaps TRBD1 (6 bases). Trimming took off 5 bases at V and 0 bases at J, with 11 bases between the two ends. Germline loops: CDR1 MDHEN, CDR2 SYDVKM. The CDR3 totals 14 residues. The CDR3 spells CASSTGTLSYEQYV. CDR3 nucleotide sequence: TGTGCCAGCAGTACCGGGACACTCTCCTACGAGCAGTACGTC.

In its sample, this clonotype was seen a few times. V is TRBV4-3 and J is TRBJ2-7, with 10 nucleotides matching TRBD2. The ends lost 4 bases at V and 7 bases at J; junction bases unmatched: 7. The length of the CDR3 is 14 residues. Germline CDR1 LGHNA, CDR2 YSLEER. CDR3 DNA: TGCGCCAGCAGCCTAGCGGGGGGCCGGGGAGAGCAGTACTTC. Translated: CASSLAGGRGEQYF.

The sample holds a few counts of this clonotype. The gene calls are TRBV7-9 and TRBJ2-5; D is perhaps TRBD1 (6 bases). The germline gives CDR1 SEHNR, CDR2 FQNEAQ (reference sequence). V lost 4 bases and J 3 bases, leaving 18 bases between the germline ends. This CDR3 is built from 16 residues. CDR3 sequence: CASSSLRTEGEETQYF. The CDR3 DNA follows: TGTGCCAGCAGCTCCCTTCGGACTGAGGGGGAAGAGACCCAGTACTTC.

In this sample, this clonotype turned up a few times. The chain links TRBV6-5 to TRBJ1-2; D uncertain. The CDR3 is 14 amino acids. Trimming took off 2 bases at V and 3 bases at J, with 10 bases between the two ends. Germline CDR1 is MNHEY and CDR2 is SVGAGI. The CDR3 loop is CASSYRPGDYGYTF. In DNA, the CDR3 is TGTGCCAGCAGTTACCGGCCCGGGGACTATGGCTACACCTTC.

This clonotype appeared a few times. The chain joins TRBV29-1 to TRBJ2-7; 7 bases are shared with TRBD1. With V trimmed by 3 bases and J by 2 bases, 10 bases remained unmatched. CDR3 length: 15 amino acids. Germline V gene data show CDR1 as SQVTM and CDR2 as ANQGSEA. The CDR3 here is CSVEVAGTAPYEQYV. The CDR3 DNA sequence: TGCAGCGTTGAGGTGGCAGGGACAGCCCCCTACGAGCAGTACGTC.

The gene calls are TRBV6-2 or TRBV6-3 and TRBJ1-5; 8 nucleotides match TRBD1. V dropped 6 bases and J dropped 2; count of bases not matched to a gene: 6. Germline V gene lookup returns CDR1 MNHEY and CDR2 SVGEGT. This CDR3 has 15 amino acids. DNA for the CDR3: TGTGCCAGCAGGACGGACAGGGACGGCAATCAGCCCCAGCATTTT. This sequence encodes CASRTDRDGNQPQHF.

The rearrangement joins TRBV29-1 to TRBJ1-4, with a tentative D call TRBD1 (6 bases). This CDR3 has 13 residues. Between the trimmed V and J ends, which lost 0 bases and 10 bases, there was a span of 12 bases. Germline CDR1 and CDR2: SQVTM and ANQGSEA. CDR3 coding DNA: TGCAGCGTTGAAGATGGAACAGGGTTAAAACTGTTTTTT. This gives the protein CSVEDGTGLKLFF.

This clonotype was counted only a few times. The CDR3 loop is CASSYRAGNQPQHF. In nucleotides, the CDR3 is TGTGCCAGCAGTTACAGGGCGGGAAATCAGCCCCAGCATTTT. The chain has TRBV6-2 or TRBV6-3 and TRBJ1-5; no definite D call. The CDR3 extends over 14 amino acids. CDR1 is MNHEY and CDR2 is SVGEGT in the germline V gene. Trimming shortened V by 2 bases and J by 4 bases, and 9 bases separated the two germline ends.

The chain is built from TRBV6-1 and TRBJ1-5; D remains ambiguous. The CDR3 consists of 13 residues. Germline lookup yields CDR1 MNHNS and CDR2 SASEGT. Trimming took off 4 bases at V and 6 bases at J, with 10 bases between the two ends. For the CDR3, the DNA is TGTGCCAGCAGTGTCCTGGTGGCTCAGCCCCAGCATTTT. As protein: CASSVLVAQPQHF.

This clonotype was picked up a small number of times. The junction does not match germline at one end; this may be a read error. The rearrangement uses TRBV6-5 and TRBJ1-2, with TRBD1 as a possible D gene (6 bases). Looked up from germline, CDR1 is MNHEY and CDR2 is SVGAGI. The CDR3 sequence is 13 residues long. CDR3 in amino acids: CASTLTGSYSYTF. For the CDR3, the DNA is TGTGCCAGCACCCTAACAGGGAGCTATAGCTACACCTTC.

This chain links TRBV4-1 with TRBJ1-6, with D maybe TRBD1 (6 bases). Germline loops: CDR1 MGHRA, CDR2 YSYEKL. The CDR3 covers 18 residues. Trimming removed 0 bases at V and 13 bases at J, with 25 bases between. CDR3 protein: CASSQDPRGLYRISPLHF. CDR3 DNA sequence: TGCGCCAGCAGCCAAGACCCTCGGGGGCTTTATCGGATTAGCCCCCTCCACTTT.

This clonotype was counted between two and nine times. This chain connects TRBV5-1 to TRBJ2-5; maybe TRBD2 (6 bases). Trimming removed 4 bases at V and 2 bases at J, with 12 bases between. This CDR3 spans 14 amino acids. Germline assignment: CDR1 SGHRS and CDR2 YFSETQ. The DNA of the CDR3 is TGCGCCAGCAGCAAGGGACTGTCGCAAGAGACCCAGTACTTC. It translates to CASSKGLSQETQYF.

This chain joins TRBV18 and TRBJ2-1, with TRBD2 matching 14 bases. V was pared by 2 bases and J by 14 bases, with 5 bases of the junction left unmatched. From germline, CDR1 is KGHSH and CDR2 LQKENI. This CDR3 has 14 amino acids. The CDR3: CASSPGLAGGREFF. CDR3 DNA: TGTGCCAGCTCACCAGGACTAGCGGGGGGTAGGGAGTTCTTC.

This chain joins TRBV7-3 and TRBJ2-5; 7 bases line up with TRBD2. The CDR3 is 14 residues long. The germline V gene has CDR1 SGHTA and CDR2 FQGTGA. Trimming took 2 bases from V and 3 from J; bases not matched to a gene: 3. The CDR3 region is CASSLSGRKETQYF. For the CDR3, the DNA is TGTGCCAGCAGCTTATCCGGGAGGAAAGAGACCCAGTACTTC.

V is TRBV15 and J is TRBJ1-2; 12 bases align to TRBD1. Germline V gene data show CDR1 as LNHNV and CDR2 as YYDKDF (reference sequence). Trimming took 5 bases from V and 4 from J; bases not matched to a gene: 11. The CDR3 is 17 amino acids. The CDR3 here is CATSAQPGTGGLYGYTF. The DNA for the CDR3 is TGTGCCACCAGCGCCCAGCCCGGGACAGGGGGCCTCTATGGCTACACCTTC.

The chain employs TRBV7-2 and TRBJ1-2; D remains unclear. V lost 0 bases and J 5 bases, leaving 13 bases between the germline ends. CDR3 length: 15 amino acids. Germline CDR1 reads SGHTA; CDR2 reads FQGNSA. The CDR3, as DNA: TGTGCCAGCAGCTTAGCCGCCTTCTCAGAGTATGGCTACACCTTC. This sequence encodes CASSLAAFSEYGYTF.

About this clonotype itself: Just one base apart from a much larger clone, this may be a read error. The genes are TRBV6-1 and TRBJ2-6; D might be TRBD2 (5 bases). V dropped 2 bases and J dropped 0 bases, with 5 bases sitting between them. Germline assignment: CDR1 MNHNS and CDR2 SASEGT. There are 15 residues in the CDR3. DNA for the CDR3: TGTGCCAGCAGTGAACGGGGCTCTGGGGCCAACGTCCTGACTTTC. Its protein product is CASSERGSGANVLTF.